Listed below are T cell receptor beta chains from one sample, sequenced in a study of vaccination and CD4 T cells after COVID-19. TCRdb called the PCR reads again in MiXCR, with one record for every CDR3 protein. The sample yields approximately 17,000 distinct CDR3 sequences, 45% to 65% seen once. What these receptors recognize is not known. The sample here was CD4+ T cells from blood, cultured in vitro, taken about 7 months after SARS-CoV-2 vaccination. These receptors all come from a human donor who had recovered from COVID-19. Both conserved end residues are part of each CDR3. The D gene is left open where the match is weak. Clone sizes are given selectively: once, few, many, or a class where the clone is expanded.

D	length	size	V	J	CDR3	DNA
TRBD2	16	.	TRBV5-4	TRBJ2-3	CASSLGLAGSTDTQYF	TGTGCCAGCAGCTTGGGCCTAGCGGGGTCCACAGATACGCAGTATTTT
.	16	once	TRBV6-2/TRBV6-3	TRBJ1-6	CASRKQGAREVSPLHF	TGTGCCAGCAGAAAACAGGGAGCCAGGGAAGTTTCACCCCTCCACTTT
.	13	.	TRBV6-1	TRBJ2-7	CASSPLSGYEQYF	TGTGCCAGCAGCCCCCTTTCAGGCTACGAGCAGTACTTC
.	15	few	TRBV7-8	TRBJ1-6	CASSLGTVYNSPLHF	TGTGCCAGCAGCTTAGGGACAGTTTATAATTCACCCCTCCACTTT
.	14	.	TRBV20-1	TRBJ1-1	CSARDLLANTEAFF	TGCAGTGCTAGAGATCTCTTGGCGAACACTGAAGCTTTCTTT
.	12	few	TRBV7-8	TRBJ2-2	CASSHSTGELFF	TGTGCCAGCAGCCACAGTACCGGGGAGCTGTTTTTT
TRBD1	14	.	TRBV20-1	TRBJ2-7	CSARGFGTDYEQYF	TGCAGTGCCAGAGGGTTCGGGACAGACTACGAGCAGTACTTC
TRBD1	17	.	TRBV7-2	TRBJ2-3	CASSFRPPGQGTDTQYF	TGTGCCAGCAGCTTCCGTCCGCCGGGACAGGGCACAGATACGCAGTATTTT
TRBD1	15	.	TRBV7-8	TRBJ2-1	CASSYRDRTPNEQFF	TGTGCCAGCAGCTACCGGGACAGGACCCCAAATGAGCAGTTCTTC
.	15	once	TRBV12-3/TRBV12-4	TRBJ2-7	CASSWTSGPSYEQYF	TGTGCCAGCAGCTGGACGTCGGGCCCCTCCTACGAGCAGTACTTC
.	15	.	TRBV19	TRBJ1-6	CASSIMEGWNSPLHF	TGTGCCAGTAGTATTATGGAGGGTTGGAATTCACCCCTCCACTTT
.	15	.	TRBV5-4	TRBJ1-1	CASSQETGWNTEAFF	TGCGCCAGCAGCCAAGAAACAGGGTGGAACACTGAAGCTTTCTTT
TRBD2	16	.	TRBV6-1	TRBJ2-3	CASSLGGGFSTDTQYF	TGTGCCAGCAGTCTGGGGGGGGGGTTTAGCACAGATACGCAGTATTTT
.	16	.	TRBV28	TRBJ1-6	CASSKPAGPYNSPLHF	TGTGCCAGCAGTAAACCAGCAGGGCCCTATAATTCACCCCTCCACTTT
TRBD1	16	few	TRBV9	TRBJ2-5	CASSAGVKTGAGTQYF	TGTGCCAGCAGCGCGGGGGTTAAGACAGGGGCGGGGACCCAGTACTTC
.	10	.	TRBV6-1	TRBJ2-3	CASSADTQYF	TGTGCCAGCTCGGCAGATACGCAGTATTTT
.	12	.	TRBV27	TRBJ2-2	CAGSRGFGELFF	TGTGCCGGCAGCCGGGGCTTTGGGGAGCTGTTTTTT
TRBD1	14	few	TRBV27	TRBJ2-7	CASSQDRGRDEQYF	TGTGCCAGCAGTCAGGACAGGGGGAGAGACGAGCAGTACTTC
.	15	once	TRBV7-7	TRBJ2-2	CASSLAPGDTGELFF	TGTGCTAGCAGCTTAGCGCCCGGGGACACCGGGGAGCTGTTTTTT
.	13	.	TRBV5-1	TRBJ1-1	CASSLAGFTEAFF	TGCGCCAGCAGCTTGGCAGGGTTCACTGAAGCTTTCTTT
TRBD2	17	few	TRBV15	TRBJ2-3	CATSRDHPAGGTDTQYF	TGTGCCACCAGCAGAGATCACCCAGCGGGGGGCACAGATACGCAGTATTTT
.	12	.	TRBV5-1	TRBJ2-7	CASSLQGSTQYF	TGCGCCAGCAGCTTGCAGGGTTCGACGCAGTACTTC
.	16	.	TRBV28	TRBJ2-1	CASGPLGVAAYNEQFF	TGTGCCAGCGGACCCCTCGGAGTAGCAGCTTACAATGAGCAGTTCTTC